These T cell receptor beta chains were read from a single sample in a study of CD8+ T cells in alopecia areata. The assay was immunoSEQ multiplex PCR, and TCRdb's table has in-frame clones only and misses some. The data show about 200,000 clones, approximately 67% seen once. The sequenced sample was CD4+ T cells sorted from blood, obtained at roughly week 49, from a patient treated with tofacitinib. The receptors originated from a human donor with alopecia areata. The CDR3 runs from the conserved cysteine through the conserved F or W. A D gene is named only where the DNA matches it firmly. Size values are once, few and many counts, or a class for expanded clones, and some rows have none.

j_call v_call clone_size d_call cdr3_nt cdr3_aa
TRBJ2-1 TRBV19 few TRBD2 TGTGCCAGTAGTGCCCAGCGGGGGCCCTCGAGCTCCTACAATGAGCAGTTCTTC CASSAQRGPSSSYNEQFF
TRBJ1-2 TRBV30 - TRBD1 TGTGCCTGGAGCGCCACCACAGGGGCTTCGGCTGGCTACACCTTC CAWSATTGASAGYTF
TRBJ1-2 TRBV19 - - TGTGCCAGCGCGAGACAAGGAGTAGGCTACACCTTC CASARQGVGYTF
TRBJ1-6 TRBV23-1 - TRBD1 TGCGCCAGCAGGCCCCTTTTTACAGGGGATAATTCACCCCTCCACTTT CASRPLFTGDNSPLHF
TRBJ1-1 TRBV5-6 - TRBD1 TGTGCCAGCAGTGGACAGGGTGGCGTTCGGGTAACTGAAGCTTTCTTT CASSGQGGVRVTEAFF
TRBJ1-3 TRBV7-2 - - TGTGCCAGCAGCCCCCCGGGGTTACTCTCTGGAAACACCATATATTTT CASSPPGLLSGNTIYF
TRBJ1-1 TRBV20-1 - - TGCAGTGCTAGTAATATTCCGGGACACTTT CSASNIPGHF
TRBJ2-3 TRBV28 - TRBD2 TGTGCCAGCAGTTGGCCTAGCGGGGCGGATACGCAGTATTTT CASSWPSGADTQYF
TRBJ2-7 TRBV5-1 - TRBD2 TGCGCCAGCAGGGGAGGGACGGAAAGATACGAGCAGTACTTC CASRGGTERYEQYF
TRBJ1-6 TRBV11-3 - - TGTGCCAGCAGCTTGGGAAACAGGCAATCTTCACCCCTCCACTTT CASSLGNRQSSPLHF
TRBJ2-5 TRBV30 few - TGTGCCTGGAGCCTACTTGAGACCCAGTACTTC CAWSLLETQYF
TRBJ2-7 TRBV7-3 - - TGTGCCAGCAGCGGGCTTGGCGGGGGCCCCTCCTACGAGCAGTACTTC CASSGLGGGPSYEQYF
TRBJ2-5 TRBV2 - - TGTGCCAGCAGTGTCGAAGAGGGTGGGGCAGAGACCCAGTACTTC CASSVEEGGAETQYF
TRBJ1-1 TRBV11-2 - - TGTGCCAGCAGCGGCGGCAAGGGGTACACTGAAGCTTTCTTT CASSGGKGYTEAFF
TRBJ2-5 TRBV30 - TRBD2 TGTGCCTGGAGTGGCCTAGCGGGACCGCAAGAGACCCAGTACTTC CAWSGLAGPQETQYF
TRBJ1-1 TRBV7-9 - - TGTGCCAGCAGCTTAGCGTTGGGCGGGCTAAACACTGAAGCTTTCTTT CASSLALGGLNTEAFF
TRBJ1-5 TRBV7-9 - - TGTGCCAGCAGCTTACCCGGGGATAATCAGCCCCAGCATTTT CASSLPGDNQPQHF
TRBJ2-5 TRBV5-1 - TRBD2 TGCGCCACCCAGGGACTAGCGGGGGGCGACGGACAAGAGACCCAGTACTTC CATQGLAGGDGQETQYF
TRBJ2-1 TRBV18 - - TGTGCCAGCTCGTGGACCCAGCCCGACGAGCAGTTCTTC CASSWTQPDEQFF
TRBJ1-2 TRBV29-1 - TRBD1 TGCAGCGCAGAGGACAGGGGGACTTATGGCTACACCTTC CSAEDRGTYGYTF
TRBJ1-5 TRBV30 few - TGTGCCTGGAAAGGTAGGGATGATCAGCCCCAGCATTTT CAWKGRDDQPQHF
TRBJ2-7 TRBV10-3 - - TGTGCCATCAGTAGGGACTCGTTATACGAGCAGTACTTC CAISRDSLYEQYF
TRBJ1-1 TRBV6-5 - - TGTGCCAGCAGTCGGTTGAACACTGAAGCTTTCTTT CASSRLNTEAFF
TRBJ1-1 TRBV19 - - TGTGCCAGTAGTATCCCCACCGGGAACACTGAAGCTTTCTTT CASSIPTGNTEAFF
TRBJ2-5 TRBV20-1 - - TGCAGTCGTATGGATAGAGAGACCCAGTACTTC CSRMDRETQYF
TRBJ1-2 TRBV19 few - TGTGCCAGTAGATCGAACTACGGGTACTATGGCTACACCTTC CASRSNYGYYGYTF
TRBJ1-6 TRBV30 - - TGTGCCTGGAGTTCTAACTTTGGCGATTCACCCCTCCACTTT CAWSSNFGDSPLHF
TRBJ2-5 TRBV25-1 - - TGTGCCAGCAGTGAATTACGGGGGCAGAACGGAAGGGAGGGGACCCAGTACTTC CASSELRGQNGREGTQYF
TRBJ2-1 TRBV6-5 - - TGTGCCACCTCGGACTGGGGCAATGAGCAGTTCTTC CATSDWGNEQFF
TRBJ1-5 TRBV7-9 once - TGTGCCAGCAGCTTAGCAGGGGACAATCAGCCCCAGCATTTT CASSLAGDNQPQHF
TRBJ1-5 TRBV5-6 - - TGTGCCAGCAGCCCCCAGGGGCAGGACAATCAGCCCCAGCATTTT CASSPQGQDNQPQHF
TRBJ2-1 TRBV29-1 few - TGCAGCGTTGTCCCCTACAATGAGCAGTTCTTC CSVVPYNEQFF
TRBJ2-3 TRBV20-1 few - TGCAGTGCCCCGAACACAGATACGCAGTATTTT CSAPNTDTQYF
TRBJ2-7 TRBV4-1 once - TGCGCCAGCAGCCAAGAGGAGGGGGTAGGCTACGAGCAGTACTTC CASSQEEGVGYEQYF
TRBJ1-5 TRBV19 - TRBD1 TGTGCCAGTAGCCCGACAGGGATAACAAATCAGCCCCAGCATTTT CASSPTGITNQPQHF
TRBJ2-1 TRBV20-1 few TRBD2 TGCAGTGCTAGACGGGGGGAAGTCGTGTTCTTC CSARRGEVVFF
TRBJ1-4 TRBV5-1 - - TGCGCCAGCAGCTTGGACGGCGTGGAGGAAAAACTGTTTTTT CASSLDGVEEKLFF
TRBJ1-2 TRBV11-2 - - TGTGCCAGCAGCTTAGTTACCCAGTATGGCTACACCTTC CASSLVTQYGYTF
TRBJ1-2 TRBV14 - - TGTGCCAGCAGCCAAGATGGGACATATGGCTACACCTTC CASSQDGTYGYTF
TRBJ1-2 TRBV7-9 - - TGTGCCAGCAGCTTAGTCGGGGACACTCAAGGCTACACCTTC CASSLVGDTQGYTF
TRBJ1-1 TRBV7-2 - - TGTGCCAGCAGCTTAGAGTTGAACACTGAAGCTTTCTTT CASSLELNTEAFF
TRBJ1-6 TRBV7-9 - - TGTGCCAGCAGCCCGGGACTAAATTCACCCCTCCACTTT CASSPGLNSPLHF
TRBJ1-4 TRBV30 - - TGTGCCGGAACAGGGTTGGATGAAAAACTGTTTTTT CAGTGLDEKLFF
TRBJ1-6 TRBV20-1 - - TGCAGTGCTAGAGTAGGGTCGATCTCCATATTT CSARVGSISIF
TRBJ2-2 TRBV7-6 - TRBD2 TGTGCCAGCAGCCCACAGACTAGCGGGGGCCTGAACACCGGGGAGCTGTTTTTT CASSPQTSGGLNTGELFF
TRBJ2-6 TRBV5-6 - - TGTGCCAGCAGCTTGGGGCCCATGGCTGGGGCCAACGTCCTGACTTTC CASSLGPMAGANVLTF
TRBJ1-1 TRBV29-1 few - TGCAGCGTAGTCGGACAGAACACTGAAGCTTTCTTT CSVVGQNTEAFF
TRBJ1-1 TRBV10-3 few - TGTGCCATCAAGTTGACCGGGAACACTGAAGCTTTCTTT CAIKLTGNTEAFF
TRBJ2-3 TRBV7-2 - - TGTGCCAGCAGCTTAGCCTCTGGGATAGTGGAGGATACGCAGTATTTT CASSLASGIVEDTQYF
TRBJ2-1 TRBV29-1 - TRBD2 TGCAGCGTTGCGTGGGCCGTGAGCGGGGGAGGCAATGAGCAGTTCTTC CSVAWAVSGGGNEQFF
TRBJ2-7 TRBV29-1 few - TGCAGCGTTCAGAGTAGTCTCTTCGAGCAGTACTTC CSVQSSLFEQYF
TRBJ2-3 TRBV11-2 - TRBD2 TGTGCCAGCAGCCGGACTAGCGGGGGGTTCGATACGCAGTATTTT CASSRTSGGFDTQYF
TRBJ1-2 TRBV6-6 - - TGTGCCAGTGGAACAGGGTCCTATGGCTACACCTTC CASGTGSYGYTF
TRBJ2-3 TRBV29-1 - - TGCAGCGTTGAAGATCACACAGATACGCAGTATTTT CSVEDHTDTQYF
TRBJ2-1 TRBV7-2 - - TGTGCCAGCAGCTTAGGTTCCTACCGGCAGTTCTTC CASSLGSYRQFF
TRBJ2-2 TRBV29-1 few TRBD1 TGCAGCGCCTCACAGGGGGTTGGAACCGGGGAGCTGTTTTTT CSASQGVGTGELFF